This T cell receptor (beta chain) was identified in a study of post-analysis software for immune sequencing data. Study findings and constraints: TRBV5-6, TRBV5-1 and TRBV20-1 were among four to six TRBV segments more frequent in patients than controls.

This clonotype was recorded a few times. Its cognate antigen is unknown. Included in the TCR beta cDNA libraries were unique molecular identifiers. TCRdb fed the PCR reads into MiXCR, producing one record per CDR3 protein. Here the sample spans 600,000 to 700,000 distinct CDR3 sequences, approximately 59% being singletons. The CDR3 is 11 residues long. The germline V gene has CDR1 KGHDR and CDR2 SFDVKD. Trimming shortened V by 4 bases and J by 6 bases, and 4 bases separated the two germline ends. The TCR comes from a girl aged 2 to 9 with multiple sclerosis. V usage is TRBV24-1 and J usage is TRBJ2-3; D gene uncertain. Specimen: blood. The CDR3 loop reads CATSEVDTQYF. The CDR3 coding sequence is TGTGCCACCAGTGAAGTGGATACGCAGTATTTT.